This T cell receptor (beta chain) was profiled in a study of CD8 T cells in ankylosing spondylitis. Points from the study as a whole: Ankylosing spondylitis blood appeared to be characterized by a TCR beta motif of eight highly homologous variants. Clones linked to the disease showed a CD8+ phenotype. They occurred at relatively low frequencies in peripheral blood. Before this, some motif variants had been reported in reactive arthritis synovial fluid and blood.

Quantitative 5'-RACE with molecular barcodes produced the TCR beta libraries. One entry per CDR3 protein, called by TCRdb with MiXCR from the 5' RACE reads. The sample includes 450,000 to 550,000 distinct CDR3 sequences, roughly 5% of them seen just once. CDR3 length equals 16 residues. The germline CDR1 and CDR2 sequences are SGHRS and YFSETQ. V shed 1 base and J shed 2 bases, with 14 bases lying between them. As regards this clonotype: Its antigen is not known.

This TCR came from a male donor with ankylosing spondylitis. This chain uses TRBV5-1 with TRBJ2-3; D is unclear. Sequenced: blood, either unsorted or a sorted T cell fraction (not recorded which). CDR3 nucleotide sequence: TGCGCCAGCAGCTTGATTGGGCTCGGAGACACAGATACGCAGTATTTT. As protein: CASSLIGLGDTDTQYF.